A single sample is the source of the 26 T cell receptor beta chains below, sequenced in a study of shared clonotypes between healthy human individuals. Clones were sequenced by immunoSEQ multiplex PCR, and TCRdb holds only the in-frame ones, with some missing. This table holds 1.5 million to 1.9 million clones, under 99% found once. Sequencing input: naive CD4+ T cells sorted from blood. Subset noted: CD45RA+ positively selected. Receptors were obtained from a man aged 30 to 45 in good health.

This chain connects TRBV29-1 to TRBJ1-2; D not certain. Trimming took 6 bases from V and 6 from J, leaving 14 bases between them. Germline CDR1 is SQVTM and CDR2 is ANQGSEA. CDR3 size: 12 residues. CDR3: CSVRTPRDGYTF. The CDR3 coding sequence is TGCAGCGTGCGAACACCGCGCGATGGCTACACCTTC.

In its sample, this clone was seen once. This chain uses TRBV18 with TRBJ1-1, with D possibly matching TRBD1 (6 bases). Germline V lookup: CDR1 KGHSH, CDR2 LQKENI. CDR3 length equals 15 residues. With 3 bases removed from V and 4 bases from J, the gap between germline ends came to 15 bases. The CDR3 sequence is CASSPGAGQGTEAFF. CDR3 DNA sequence: TGTGCCAGCTCACCCGGGGCGGGACAAGGCACTGAAGCTTTCTTT. Full variable domain (rest looked up from reference TRBV18 and TRBJ1-1): NAGVMQNPRHLVRRRGQEARLRCSPMKGHSHVYWYRQLPEEGLKFMVYLQKENIIDESGMPKERFSAEFPKEGPSILRIQQVVRGDSAAYFCASSPGAGQGTEAFFGQGTRLTVV.

Points on this clone: This same CDR3 is encoded by further DNA sequences in the sample. J is TRBJ1-1 and V is TRBV6-5; D not certain. The CDR3 is 13 amino acids. Germline V gene lookup returns CDR1 MNHEY and CDR2 SVGAGI. Trimming stripped 2 bases from V and 1 base from J, with 5 bases between. CDR3 nucleotide sequence: TGTGCCAGCAGTTACCTGGGGAACACTGAAGCTTTCTTT. It yields the protein CASSYLGNTEAFF.

As for this clone: Other DNA variants within this sample encode the same CDR3. The V and J genes are TRBV6-1 and TRBJ1-5, with D unresolved. This CDR3 has 20 amino acids. Deletions cut 4 bases from V and 0 bases from J, with 25 bases between. Per the germline V gene, CDR1 is MNHNS and CDR2 is SASEGT. The CDR3 sequence is CASSGSFGYSAQYSNQPQHF. CDR3 in DNA: TGTGCCAGCAGTGGCTCCTTCGGATACAGCGCGCAATATAGCAATCAGCCCCAGCATTTT.

The chain recombines TRBV14 with TRBJ2-2, with 8 bases that match TRBD1. The germline CDR1 and CDR2 sequences are SGHDN and FVKESK. The CDR3 length is 15 residues. Germline trimming cut 1 base from V and 6 bases from J; bases unmatched to any gene: 4. This CDR3 is CASSQGQGAAGELFF. The DNA for the CDR3 is TGTGCCAGCAGCCAAGGTCAGGGGGCGGCCGGGGAGCTGTTTTTT.

V gene TRBV27 combines with J gene TRBJ2-1, with 10 positions matching TRBD2. Per germline, CDR1 MNHEY and CDR2 SMNVEV (reference sequence). The J segment lost 0 bases and the V segment lost 5 bases, leaving 7 bases of the junction unmatched. The CDR3 has 17 amino acids. CDR3 bases: TGTGCCAGCAGTAAAACGGGACTAGCGCGCTCCTACAATGAGCAGTTCTTC. Its protein is CASSKTGLARSYNEQFF.

V and J are TRBV10-3 and TRBJ2-1; 8 nucleotides align to TRBD2. This CDR3 is 17 amino acids long. J gave up 9 bases and V 0 bases, and 13 bases lay outside the gene matches. Germline V gene sequence: CDR1 ENHRY, CDR2 SYGVKD. Written as DNA, the CDR3 is TGTGCCATCAGTGAGTCGAGTGGGGGACTAGTAGAAGGTGAGCAGTTCTTC. Its protein is CAISESSGGLVEGEQFF.

The chain uses TRBV5-1 and TRBJ1-1; 7 nucleotides line up with TRBD1. This CDR3 region has 13 residues. Looked up from germline, CDR1 is SGHRS and CDR2 is YFSETQ. V shed 2 bases and J 7 bases; nucleotides not matched to a gene: 5. CDR3 protein: CASSFSGTDEAFF. The CDR3 nucleotides are TGCGCCAGCAGCTTCTCCGGGACAGATGAAGCTTTCTTT.

The chain uses TRBV9 and TRBJ2-1; 12 bases match TRBD1. This CDR3 contains 16 residues. CDR1 and CDR2 (germline): SGDLS, YYNGEE. The junction had 6 bases not matched to a gene; V was cut back by 0 bases and J by 8 bases. This CDR3 is CASSVDGTGGRHEQFF. In nucleotides, the CDR3 is TGTGCCAGCAGCGTAGACGGGACAGGGGGCCGGCATGAGCAGTTCTTC.

The chain uses TRBV27 and TRBJ1-1; TRBD1 might be the D (5 bases). This CDR3 region has 14 residues. Trimming shortened V by 1 base and J by 5 bases, and 11 bases separated the two germline ends. CDR1 MNHEY and CDR2 SMNVEV come from the germline V gene (reference sequence). The CDR3 here is CASSLYDRGTEAFF. CDR3 in DNA: TGTGCCAGCAGTTTATACGACAGAGGAACTGAAGCTTTCTTT.

As for this clone: At one boundary the junction diverges from the germline segment, which might be a read error. The chain recombines TRBV28 with TRBJ2-5, with D perhaps being TRBD1 or TRBD2 (5 bases each). The CDR3 is made up of 13 amino acids. CDR1 is MDHEN and CDR2 is SYDVKM in the germline V gene. CDR3 protein: CASSFSQVGALDF. The CDR3 nucleotides read TGTGCCAGCAGCTTTTCCCAAGTCGGGGCCCTGGACTTC.

Concerning this clone itself: The sample carries other DNA sequences with the same CDR3. This chain uses TRBV5-1 with TRBJ2-1; 12 bases map to TRBD2. Germline values: CDR1 SGHRS, CDR2 YFSETQ. The trim removed 3 bases at V and 6 bases at J, leaving 1 base unmatched. The CDR3 runs to 14 residues. The CDR3, as DNA: TGCGCCAGCAGCTCGGGACTAGCGGGCAATGAGCAGTTCTTC. Encoded protein: CASSSGLAGNEQFF.

This chain joins TRBV2 and TRBJ1-2; 7 nucleotides align to TRBD1. Unmatched junction bases numbered 12, after V lost 7 bases and J lost 4 bases. Germline CDR1 SNHLY, CDR2 FYNNEI. This CDR3 spans 15 amino acids. CDR3 bases: TGTGCCAGCACCCAGGACAGGTTTAACGCCTATGGCTACACCTTC. This sequence encodes CASTQDRFNAYGYTF.

This clone has only one observation. The chain carries TRBV18 and TRBJ2-1, with 9 nucleotides matching TRBD1. Germline CDR1 and CDR2: KGHSH and LQKENI. The CDR3 spans 13 residues. Trimming cost V 5 bases and J 7 bases; bases outside gene matches: 3. CDR3 protein: CASSIGTGNEQFF. CDR3 nucleotide sequence: TGTGCCAGCTCAATCGGGACAGGGAATGAGCAGTTCTTC.

The V and J genes are TRBV18 and TRBJ2-3; TRBD2 matches at 9 bases. Trimming at V came to 2 bases and at J to 3 bases, leaving 9 bases not matched to a gene. Germline V gene sequence: CDR1 KGHSH, CDR2 LQKENI. The CDR3 covers 17 residues. CDR3 sequence (DNA): TGTGCCAGCTCACCATACAGGGTTAGCGGGAGTACAGATACGCAGTATTTT. Translated, it gives CASSPYRVSGSTDTQYF.

This chain links TRBV6-5 with TRBJ2-1; D might be TRBD1 or TRBD2, each matching 6 bases. V was trimmed by 6 bases and J by 10 bases, leaving 16 bases between them. Germline V lookup: CDR1 MNHEY, CDR2 SVGAGI. The CDR3 length is 13 residues. Here the CDR3 reads CASSTWGRDEQFF. CDR3 sequence (DNA): TGTGCCAGCAGCACTTGGGGGCGGGACGAGCAGTTCTTC.

The rearrangement uses TRBV15 and TRBJ1-5; no firm D call. The V gene's germline CDR1 is LNHNV and CDR2 YYDKDF (reference sequence). The CDR3 extends over 12 amino acids. Trimming cost V 8 bases and J 0 bases, with 5 bases left between them. DNA of the CDR3: TGTGCCACCGGATATAGCAATCAGCCCCAGCATTTT. Protein: CATGYSNQPQHF.

As for this clone: The sample has other DNA sequences that encode this CDR3 too. This chain joins TRBV29-1 and TRBJ1-1; no reliable D call. The germline CDR1 and CDR2 sequences are SQVTM and ANQGSEA. This CDR3 region has 13 residues. The V gene lost 1 base and the J gene lost 0 bases, with 6 bases spanning the gap. The CDR3 loop reads CSVEGQVNTEAFF. DNA for the CDR3: TGCAGCGTTGAAGGGCAGGTGAACACTGAAGCTTTCTTT.

The chain joins TRBV5-1 to TRBJ1-5; D is undetermined. Germline V lookup: CDR1 SGHRS, CDR2 YFSETQ. The CDR3 is made up of 12 amino acids. Between the trimmed V and J ends, which lost 1 base and 7 bases, there was a span of 6 bases. CDR3 sequence reads: CASSLSGQPQHF. In nucleotides, the CDR3 is TGCGCCAGCAGCTTGTCTGGGCAGCCCCAGCATTTT.

This chain joins TRBV9 and TRBJ2-7; 9 bases line up with TRBD1. The trim removed 3 bases at V and 7 bases at J, leaving 11 bases unmatched. The CDR3 consists of 15 residues. Germline values: CDR1 SGDLS, CDR2 YYNGEE. CDR3 bases: TGTGCCAGCAGCGCCGGCCTGGACAGGGGTGGAGAGCAGTACTTC. Its translation: CASSAGLDRGGEQYF.

The V gene is TRBV25-1, the J gene TRBJ1-4; no reliable D call. V lost 4 bases and J lost 6, with 15 bases in between. Per germline, CDR1 MGHDK and CDR2 SYGVNS. This CDR3 contains 15 residues. CDR3 protein: CASSALSGKYEKLFF. CDR3 nucleotide sequence: TGTGCCAGCAGTGCCCTAAGTGGAAAATATGAAAAACTGTTTTTT.

The chain carries TRBV7-8 and TRBJ2-7; 7 nucleotides line up with TRBD1. Losses at the gene ends were 2 bases for V and 2 bases for J; bases not matched to a gene: 12. CDR3 length equals 17 residues. Germline assignment: CDR1 SGHVS and CDR2 FQNEAQ. CDR3 loop: CASSLKGASGIPYEQYF. CDR3 nucleotides: TGTGCCAGCAGCTTAAAGGGGGCCTCCGGGATACCCTACGAGCAGTACTTC.

The V and J genes are TRBV6-5 and TRBJ2-1, with D unresolved. V shed 0 bases and J shed 6 bases, with 15 bases lying between them. The germline CDR1 and CDR2 sequences are MNHEY and SVGAGI. The CDR3 consists of 16 residues. The CDR3 here is CASSYSQLTVSNEQFF. CDR3 nucleotides: TGTGCCAGCAGTTACTCTCAACTAACCGTAAGCAATGAGCAGTTCTTC.

This chain links TRBV30 with TRBJ2-5; 11 bases line up with TRBD2. Germline V gene data show CDR1 as GTSNPN and CDR2 as SVGIG (reference sequence). This CDR3 spans 17 amino acids. V lost 0 bases and J lost 2; bases outside the gene matches: 8. Written as DNA, the CDR3 is TGTGCCTGGAGTGTACGACGGACTAGCGGGTCTCAAGAGACCCAGTACTTC. Translated, it gives CAWSVRRTSGSQETQYF.

This clone was seen only once. A much larger clone differs from this one at a single base, so this may be a read error. This CDR3 is CASSLVETQYF. DNA of the CDR3: TGTGCCAGCAGCTTGGTAGAGACCCAGTACTTC. The rearrangement uses TRBV5-8 and TRBJ2-5; no clear D. CDR3 length: 11 amino acids. Germline V gives CDR1 SGHTS, CDR2 YDEGEE. With 0 bases removed from V and 4 bases from J, the gap between germline ends came to 1 base. The full variable domain, with the rest looked up from reference TRBV5-8 and TRBJ2-5, is EAGVTQSPTHLIKTRGQQATLRCSPISGHTSVYWYQQALGLGLQFLLWYDEGEERNRGNFPPRFSGRQFPNYSSELNVNALELEDSALYLCASSLVETQYFGPGTRLLVL.

This chain joins TRBV28 and TRBJ2-7; D gene unclear. V was shortened by 5 bases and J by 3 bases, with 8 bases between the two germline ends. CDR1 MDHEN and CDR2 SYDVKM come from the germline V gene. The CDR3 spans 12 residues. CDR3 in amino acids: CASSRPLYEQYF. CDR3 bases: TGTGCCAGCAGTCGCCCCCTCTACGAGCAGTACTTC.